This T cell receptor beta chain emerged from a study of T-cell reconstitution after alpha-beta-depleted transplantation in children. This clonotype was recorded many times. Its target is unknown. The study, taken as a whole, reports: Once a year had passed after transplant, T-cell counts and diversity came mostly from newly produced T cells. Several hundred graft clones that had expanded were reportedly the source of alpha-beta T cells about two months after transplant.

Construction of the TCRbeta library involved unique molecular identifiers. A single record per CDR3 protein comes from TCRdb applying MiXCR to the PCR reads. Of more than 120,000 distinct CDR3 sequences in the sample, 8.5% to 10% were seen once. Germline trimming cut 6 bases from V and 10 bases from J; bases unmatched to any gene: 5. This CDR3 is 13 amino acids long. CDR1 and CDR2 (germline): MNHEY, SMNVEV (reference sequence). V is TRBV27 and J is TRBJ2-3; 12 nucleotides line up with TRBD2. The starting material was PBMCs, mostly from graft donor cells, obtained 180 days after TCRalphabeta/CD19-depleted stem cell transplant. The sequence came from a female patient aged 2 to 10 who had a stem cell transplant for congenital amegakaryocytic thrombocytopenia, so the T cells may come from the graft donor. The CDR3 protein is CASRLAGGLSQYF. CDR3 nucleotides: TGTGCCAGCAGGCTAGCGGGGGGGCTCTCGCAGTATTTT.